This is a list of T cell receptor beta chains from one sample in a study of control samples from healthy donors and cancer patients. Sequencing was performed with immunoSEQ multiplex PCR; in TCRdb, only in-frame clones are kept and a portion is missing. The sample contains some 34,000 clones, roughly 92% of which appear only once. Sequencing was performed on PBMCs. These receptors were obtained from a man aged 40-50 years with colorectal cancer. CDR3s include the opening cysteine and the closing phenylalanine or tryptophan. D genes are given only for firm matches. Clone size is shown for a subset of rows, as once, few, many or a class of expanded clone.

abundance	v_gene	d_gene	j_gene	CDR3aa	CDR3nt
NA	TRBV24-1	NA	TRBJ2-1	CATSEGARESYNEQFF	TGTGCCACCAGTGAAGGAGCCCGCGAGTCCTACAATGAGCAGTTCTTC
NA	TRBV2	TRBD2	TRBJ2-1	CASSPYGLAGANEQFF	TGTGCCAGCAGCCCCTATGGGTTAGCGGGGGCCAATGAGCAGTTCTTC
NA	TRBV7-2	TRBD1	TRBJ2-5	CASRKGTAEETQYF	TGTGCCAGCAGAAAGGGGACAGCCGAAGAGACCCAGTACTTC
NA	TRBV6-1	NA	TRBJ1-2	CASSEQGTRGYTF	TGTGCCAGCAGTGAACAGGGCACGAGGGGCTACACCTTC
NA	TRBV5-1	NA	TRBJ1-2	CASGEFRGGYTF	TGCGCCAGCGGTGAATTCAGGGGTGGCTACACCTTC
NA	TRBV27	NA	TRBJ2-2	CASRGAGTGELFF	TGTGCCAGCAGGGGGGCCGGTACCGGGGAGCTGTTTTTT
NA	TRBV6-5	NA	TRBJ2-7	CASTIAGEVAYEQYF	TGTGCCAGCACCATAGCAGGGGAGGTTGCCTACGAGCAGTACTTC
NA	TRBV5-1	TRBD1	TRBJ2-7	CASSYNDRVGYEQYF	TGCGCCAGCAGCTACAATGACAGGGTAGGCTACGAGCAGTACTTC
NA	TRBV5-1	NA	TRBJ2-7	CASSGVSTYEQYF	TGCGCCAGCAGCGGTGTCAGTACCTACGAGCAGTACTTC
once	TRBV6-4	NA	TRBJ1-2	CASRGDSGYTF	TGTGCCAGCAGGGGGGATAGTGGCTACACCTTC
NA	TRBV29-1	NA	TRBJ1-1	CSVAQVNTEAFF	TGCAGCGTTGCCCAGGTGAACACTGAAGCTTTCTTT
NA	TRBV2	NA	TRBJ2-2	CASSPFSTGELFF	TGTGCCAGCAGTCCCTTTAGCACCGGGGAGCTGTTTTTT
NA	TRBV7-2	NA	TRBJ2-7	CASSLSGALGEQYF	TGTGCCAGCAGCTTATCCGGGGCCTTGGGCGAGCAGTACTTC
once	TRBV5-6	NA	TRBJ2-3	CASRLLAAVDTQYF	TGTGCCAGCAGATTACTGGCTGCCGTGGATACGCAGTATTTT
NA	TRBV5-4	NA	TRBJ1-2	CASSLDSRSYGYTF	TGTGCCAGCAGCTTGGACAGCCGATCCTATGGCTACACCTTC
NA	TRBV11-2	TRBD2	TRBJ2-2	CASSPRGAGGQNTGELFF	TGTGCCAGCAGCCCCCGGGGAGCGGGGGGACAGAACACCGGGGAGCTGTTTTTT
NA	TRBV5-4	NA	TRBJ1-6	CANSLGDSNNSPLHF	TGTGCCAACAGCTTGGGTGACTCGAATAATTCACCCCTCCACTTT
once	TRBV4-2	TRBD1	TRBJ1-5	CASSLNDRDNQPQHF	TGTGCCAGCAGCCTAAACGACAGGGACAATCAGCCCCAGCATTTT
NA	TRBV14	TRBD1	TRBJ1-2	CASSKTGGAGYGYTF	TGTGCCAGCAGCAAGACAGGGGGCGCGGGCTATGGCTACACCTTC
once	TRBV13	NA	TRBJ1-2	CASSLGSGSHGYTF	TGTGCCAGCAGCTTAGGGTCGGGCAGTCATGGCTACACCTTC
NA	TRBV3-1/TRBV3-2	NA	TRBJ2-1	CASRLAVSSYNEQFF	TGTGCCAGCCGATTAGCGGTTAGCTCCTACAATGAGCAGTTCTTC
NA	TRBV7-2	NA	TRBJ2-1	CAIQSGPGLDEQFF	TGTGCCATACAGAGCGGGCCAGGGCTGGATGAGCAGTTCTTC
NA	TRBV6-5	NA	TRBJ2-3	CASRGPLPTDTQYF	TGTGCCAGCAGGGGACCGTTACCCACAGATACGCAGTATTTT
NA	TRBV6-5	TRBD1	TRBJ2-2	CASSWDRGENTGELFF	TGTGCCAGCAGTTGGGACAGGGGGGAGAACACCGGGGAGCTGTTTTTT
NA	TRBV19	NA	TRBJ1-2	CASSMSGGYGYTF	TGTGCCAGTAGTATGTCCGGGGGCTATGGCTACACCTTC
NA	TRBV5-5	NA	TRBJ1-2	CASSLSRGGYTF	TGTGCCAGCAGCTTGAGCAGGGGTGGCTACACCTTC